The 16 T cell receptor beta chains presented below share a single source sample, sequenced in a study of blood T cell repertoires in COVID-19. Assay used: immunoSEQ multiplex PCR; TCRdb lists only in-frame clones, some missing. The table lists under 75,000 clones, around 80% of them singletons. The source material was peripheral blood. The receptors shown here come from a man in his fifties or sixties with acute or convalescent COVID-19.

This chain uses TRBV27 with TRBJ2-5; 12 bases match TRBD2. The V gene's germline CDR1 is MNHEY and CDR2 SMNVEV (reference sequence). Germline trimming cut 6 bases from V and 4 bases from J; bases unmatched to any gene: 6. There are 15 residues in the CDR3. The CDR3 protein is CASRPTSGGGETQYF. Here the CDR3 DNA reads TGTGCCAGCAGACCGACTAGCGGGGGTGGAGAGACCCAGTACTTC.

This clone was found once. The chain recombines TRBV2 with TRBJ2-1; D unresolved. The CDR3 is 15 amino acids. The V and J ends lost 7 bases and 5 bases respectively, with 18 bases between them. Germline V gene data show CDR1 as SNHLY and CDR2 as FYNNEI. CDR3 nucleotide sequence: TGTGCCAGCAACCCCTTTAGTCCCGCGAACAATGAGCAGTTCTTC. As protein: CASNPFSPANNEQFF.

The V call is TRBV4-2, the J call TRBJ2-5, with D possibly matching TRBD2 (6 bases). V lost 7 bases and J 4 bases, leaving 19 bases between the germline ends. The CDR3 is 15 amino acids. Germline values: CDR1 LGHNA, CDR2 YNFKEQ. The CDR3 loop reads CASTQWRGQLETQYF. The CDR3 coding sequence is TGTGCCAGCACCCAGTGGAGGGGCCAATTAGAGACCCAGTACTTC.

The rearrangement links TRBV4-1 to TRBJ1-4; D uncertain. CDR3 length: 16 amino acids. The germline V gene has CDR1 MGHRA and CDR2 YSYEKL. The V gene lost 0 bases and the J gene lost 3 bases, with 11 bases spanning the gap. The CDR3 protein is CASSQDPGWPNEKLFF. Here the CDR3 DNA reads TGCGCCAGCAGCCAAGATCCGGGGTGGCCTAATGAAAAACTGTTTTTT.

Note on this clone: This may stem from a read error, because a much larger clone lies one nucleotide away. The rearrangement uses TRBV29-1 and TRBJ2-1; the D gene is possibly TRBD2 (7 bases). The CDR3 extends over 14 amino acids. Germline CDR1 reads SQVTM; CDR2 reads ANQGSEA. Trimming left V 3 bases short and J 9 bases short, with 18 bases between. The DNA of the CDR3 is TGCAGCGTTGACATACCGGGGGGCCGGGGTGAGCAGTTCTTC. This gives the protein CSVDIPGGRGEQFF.

The rearrangement links TRBV12-5 to TRBJ2-1; D remains unclear. Trimming cost V 2 bases and J 3 bases, with 20 bases left between them. Germline assignment: CDR1 LGHNT and CDR2 FRNRAP. CDR3 length: 18 residues. In DNA form, the CDR3 reads TGTGCTAGTGGTTTGCCCAGTTCTGCTATTGAGGTCTACAATGAGCAGTTCTTC. Protein: CASGLPSSAIEVYNEQFF.

This chain joins TRBV6-5 and TRBJ2-3; 7 positions match TRBD1. The CDR3 loop spans 15 amino acids. V trimming: 6 bases; J trimming: 1 base; junction bases outside the gene matches: 7. CDR1 and CDR2 from the germline V gene are MNHEY and SVGAGI. CDR3 nucleotides: TGTGCCAGCAGCCCACAGGGGTTCGGCACAGATACGCAGTATTTT. Protein sequence: CASSPQGFGTDTQYF.

The genes are TRBV5-8 and TRBJ2-2, with D unresolved. The CDR3 has 13 amino acids. Germline CDR1 is SGHTS and CDR2 is YDEGEE. Deletions cut 4 bases from V and 4 bases from J, with 8 bases between. CDR3 DNA: TGTGCCAGCAGCCCAAAGCGCACCGGGGAGCTGTTTTTT. Translating gives CASSPKRTGELFF.

The CDR3 reads CASSTLGRGSTDTQYF. CDR3 DNA sequence: TGTGCCAGCAGCACACTAGGTCGGGGAAGCACAGATACGCAGTATTTT. J is TRBJ2-3 and V is TRBV9, with D possibly TRBD2 on 5 matching bases. In germline, CDR1 is SGDLS, CDR2 YYNGEE. Trimming took 4 bases from V and 0 from J, leaving 15 bases between them. The CDR3 length is 16 residues.

The chain employs TRBV30 and TRBJ2-2, with a weak D call TRBD1 (5 bases). CDR1 GTSNPN and CDR2 SVGIG come from the germline V gene (reference sequence). The ends were cut back, 1 base at V and 3 bases at J, with 15 bases in the middle. The CDR3 runs 16 residues. The CDR3 coding sequence is TGTGCCTGGAGTGCCCTTTTCCAGGGATACACCGGGGAGCTGTTTTTT. Translating gives CAWSALFQGYTGELFF.

This chain links TRBV6-6 with TRBJ2-7; D gene unclear. CDR3 length equals 12 residues. V shed 6 bases and J shed 13 bases, with 19 bases lying between them. CDR1 is MNHNY and CDR2 is SVGAGI in the germline V gene (reference sequence). The CDR3 nucleotides read TGTGCCAGCAGCAACCAGCAGGTCGTTCAATACTTC. It codes for CASSNQQVVQYF.

The chain has TRBV6-5 and TRBJ1-1, with D uncertain. V lost 5 bases and J 6 bases, leaving 10 bases between the germline ends. Germline CDR1 and CDR2: MNHEY and SVGAGI. The length of the CDR3 is 12 residues. Here the CDR3 reads CASSPNEAEAFF. The CDR3 nucleotides are TGTGCCAGCAGTCCGAATGAGGCTGAAGCTTTCTTT.

The rearrangement joins TRBV12-3 or TRBV12-4 to TRBJ2-5; 9 positions match TRBD1. The CDR3 extends over 13 amino acids. Losses at the gene ends were 4 bases for V and 4 bases for J; bases not matched to a gene: 1. CDR3 sequence reads: CASSWTGVETQYF. DNA for the CDR3: TGTGCCAGCAGTTGGACAGGGGTAGAGACCCAGTACTTC.

V and J are TRBV7-2 and TRBJ1-1, with 8 nucleotides matching TRBD1. CDR3 length equals 14 residues. Trimming removed 2 bases from V and 5 bases from J; junction bases left unmatched: 4. CDR1 and CDR2 (germline): SGHTA, FQGNSA. The CDR3 sequence: CASSLPTGATEAFF. In nucleotides, the CDR3 is TGTGCCAGCAGCTTACCGACAGGGGCAACTGAAGCTTTCTTT.

This chain links TRBV7-2 with TRBJ1-5, with a possible D match to TRBD1 (5 bases). The CDR3 contains 14 residues. Per germline, CDR1 SGHTA and CDR2 FQGNSA. With 0 bases removed from V and 5 bases from J, the gap between germline ends came to 8 bases. The CDR3 DNA reads as TGTGCCAGCAGCTTAGCGACGGGGGATCAGCCCCAGCATTTT. It is translated as CASSLATGDQPQHF.

The J gene is TRBJ2-4, the V gene TRBV27; TRBD1 matches at 8 bases. Trimming at V came to 8 bases and at J to 7 bases, leaving 7 bases not matched to a gene. Germline values: CDR1 MNHEY, CDR2 SMNVEV (reference sequence). The CDR3 is 13 amino acids. The CDR3 nucleotides are TGTGCCAGCGGAGGACAGGGAAGGAACATTCAGTACTTC. Its protein is CASGGQGRNIQYF.